This T cell receptor (beta chain) was identified in a study of blood T cell repertoires in COVID-19. Source study methods: From reference gene primer amplification, estimates of nucleated cell counts were derived. Profiled with immunoSEQ multiplex PCR; TCRdb holds only in-frame clones, not every one. The V and J calls and the clone size are those of that table, but D and trimming were determined from the DNA. The data contain over 140,000 clones, roughly 81% of them seen just once; the ten biggest clones take up about 9.4%. Germline V gives CDR1 MDHEN, CDR2 SYDVKM. The CDR3 totals 13 residues. Trimming stripped 3 bases from V and 5 bases from J, with 8 bases between.

The chain carries TRBV28 and TRBJ2-1; D is perhaps TRBD1 (6 bases). This TCR was recovered from a woman aged 45 to 65 with active or convalescent COVID-19. The specimen sequenced was peripheral blood. The DNA of the CDR3 is TGTGCCAGCAGTTTCGGACAGAACAATGAGCAGTTCTTC. Translated, it gives CASSFGQNNEQFF.